This T cell receptor (beta chain) was sequenced for a study of Ad26.COV2.S vaccination and SARS-CoV-2 variants. About the study: Recipients of Ad26.COV2.S got it intramuscularly, once or twice 56 days apart. General observations from the study: TCR breadth and depth analyses may have underestimated total T cell responses. Post-vaccination spike-specific CD8+ and CD4+ T cell responses reportedly had substantial breadth.

Treatment indicated: over 15 received Ad26.COV2.S at low or high dose, single or two shots; about 5 received placebo; per-sample allocation not given. Collection of samples fell on day 63 after the first vaccine or placebo injection. Of note for this clone: The antigen is undetermined.

CDR1 and CDR2 from the germline V gene are MNHNS and SASEGT. Trimming removed 3 bases at V and 2 bases at J, with 14 bases between. This CDR3 spans 15 amino acids. Sequenced by immunoSEQ multiplex PCR; TCRdb stores in-frame clones only, minus some. Of roughly 380,000 clones listed, about 85% were seen once; the top ten hold approximately 3.5%. The sequenced sample was peripheral blood, obtained in a trial of Ad26.COV2.S vaccine versus placebo. The sequence came from a person between 18 and 65 years old who received the Ad26.COV2.S COVID-19 vaccine or a placebo. V and J are TRBV6-1 and TRBJ2-7, with D perhaps TRBD1 (6 bases). The CDR3 DNA sequence: TGTGCCAGCAGTGAGGGGACACAGAGCACCTACGAGCAGTACTTC. It is translated as CASSEGTQSTYEQYF.